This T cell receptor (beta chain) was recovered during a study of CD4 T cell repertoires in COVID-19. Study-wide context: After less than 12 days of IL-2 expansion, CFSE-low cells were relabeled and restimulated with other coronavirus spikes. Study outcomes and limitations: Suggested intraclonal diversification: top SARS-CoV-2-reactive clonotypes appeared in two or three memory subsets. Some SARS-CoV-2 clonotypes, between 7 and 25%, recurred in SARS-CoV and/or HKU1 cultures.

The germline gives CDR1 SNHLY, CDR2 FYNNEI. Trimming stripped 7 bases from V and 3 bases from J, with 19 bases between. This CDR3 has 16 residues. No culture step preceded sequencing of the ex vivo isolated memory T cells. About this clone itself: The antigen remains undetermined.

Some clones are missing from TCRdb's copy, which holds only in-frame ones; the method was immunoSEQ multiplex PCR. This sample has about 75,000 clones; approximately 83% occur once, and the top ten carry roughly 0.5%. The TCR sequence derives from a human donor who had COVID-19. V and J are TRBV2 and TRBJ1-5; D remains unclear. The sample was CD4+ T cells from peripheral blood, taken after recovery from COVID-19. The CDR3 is CASNRMGSGDNQPQHF. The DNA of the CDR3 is TGTGCCAGCAACCGAATGGGGAGCGGGGACAATCAGCCCCAGCATTTT.